The source of this T cell receptor beta chain is a study of cytomegalovirus exposure and HLA in healthy donors. Whole-study findings and limits: Under in vitro conditions, a few CMV-associated chains were confirmed as specific for CMV antigens. Roughly even sequencing depth across donors was the assumption behind the presence/absence analyses. Most subjects had HLA-A and HLA-B alleles reportedly predicted accurately by TCR beta sequences. When analyzed later, the rates of TCR association showed variation by HLA locus, with DRB1 the most and HLA-C the fewest.

The CDR3 is 15 residues long. The V gene's germline CDR1 is SGHRS and CDR2 YFSETQ. V shed 3 bases and J shed 5 bases, with 16 bases lying between them. Vbeta (60) and Jbeta (13) primers were used in the PCR. The protocol was immunoSEQ multiplex PCR, while the TCRdb copy is restricted to in-frame clones and leaves out a portion. This repertoire shows about 130,000 clones, 73% found once; its top ten account for approximately 4.3%. Comment on this clone: The antigen is undetermined.

Sequencing used PBMCs. The V gene is TRBV5-1, the J gene TRBJ2-3, with a weak D call TRBD2 (6 bases). This clonotype originated in a man aged 55-75 years in good health and CMV-seropositive. The CDR3 region has the DNA TGCGCCAGCAGCTCCGGTAACGGGGGAGGAGATACGCAGTATTTT. Translated: CASSSGNGGGDTQYF.